The source of this T cell receptor (beta chain) is a study of cytomegalovirus exposure and HLA in healthy donors. Primers included in the PCR were 60 Vbeta and 13 Jbeta primers. Data came from immunoSEQ multiplex PCR; TCRdb stores just in-frame clones and leaves some out. The data contain 150,000 to 200,000 clones, approximately 80% of them singletons. The CDR3 has 13 amino acids. Germline V gene data show CDR1 as SGDLS and CDR2 as YYNGEE. Trimming cost V 5 bases and J 6 bases, with 11 bases left between them. This clone was detected once. The sequence derives from a man between 18 and 29 years old in good health and CMV-seropositive. The material sequenced was PBMCs. The V gene is TRBV9, the J gene TRBJ2-2, with D perhaps TRBD2 (5 bases). The CDR3 protein is CASRSDGAGELFF. Here the CDR3 DNA reads TGTGCCAGCAGGTCGGACGGGGCCGGGGAGCTGTTTTTT.